Listed below are T cell receptor beta chains from one sample, sequenced in a study of identical twins. Using its own MiXCR run on the 5' RACE reads, TCRdb lists one record per CDR3 protein. The table shows 200,000 to 250,000 distinct CDR3 sequences, with over 12% occurring only once. The sample comprised memory (CD45RO+) T cells sorted from blood. These receptor sequences come from a woman younger than 30 in good health. CDR3s include the opening cysteine and the closing phenylalanine or tryptophan. Each record gives: D gene, V gene, J gene, clone size, CDR3 protein, CDR3 DNA. The D gene is left open where the match is weak. Size is omitted from some rows. Given values are once, few, many or a class for expanded clones.

>TRBD2|TRBV12-3/TRBV12-4|TRBJ2-4|few
CASSLVGTMKNIQYF
TGTGCCAGCAGTTTAGTTGGGACTATGAAAAACATTCAGTACTTC
>-|TRBV12-3/TRBV12-4|TRBJ1-3|many
CASKRTPSGNTIYF
TGTGCCAGCAAGCGGACACCCTCTGGAAACACCATATATTTT
>TRBD2|TRBV12-3/TRBV12-4|TRBJ2-2|many
CASSYGGRRTGELFF
TGTGCCAGCAGTTATGGCGGGAGAAGGACCGGGGAGCTGTTTTTT
>TRBD1|TRBV11-1|TRBJ2-6|once
CASSSIRQGWIGANVLTF
TGTGCCAGCAGCTCTATTCGACAGGGCTGGATTGGGGCCAACGTCCTGACTTTC
>TRBD1|TRBV29-1|TRBJ1-4|-
CSVKGATTNEKLFF
TGCAGCGTTAAGGGGGCTACAACTAATGAAAAACTGTTTTTT
>-|TRBV5-3|TRBJ2-5|-
CARSVQETQYF
TGTGCCAGAAGCGTCCAAGAGACCCAGTACTTC
>-|TRBV28|TRBJ2-3|-
CASSLGDSDTQYF
TGTGCCAGCAGCCTTGGAGACTCAGATACGCAGTATTTT
>TRBD2|TRBV4-1|TRBJ2-1|-
CASSQDLTSGYNEQFF
TGCGCCAGCAGCCAAGATTTGACTAGCGGCTACAATGAGCAGTTCTTC
>-|TRBV2|TRBJ2-1|few
CASSLQASSYNEQFF
TGTGCCAGCAGTTTACAGGCAAGCTCCTACAATGAGCAGTTCTTC
>-|TRBV4-2|TRBJ1-2|few
CASNPGSQVYGYTF
TGTGCCAGCAATCCAGGCAGCCAGGTCTATGGCTACACCTTC
>-|TRBV10-3|TRBJ2-1|-
CATARVSNEQFF
TGTGCCACGGCAAGGGTCAGCAATGAGCAGTTCTTC
>TRBD1|TRBV19|TRBJ2-5|few
CASSTGTGGTETQYF
TGTGCCAGTAGTACCGGGACAGGGGGAACGGAGACCCAGTACTTC
>-|TRBV4-2|TRBJ2-1|few
CASSQDSSGTRNEQFF
TGTGCCAGCAGCCAAGATAGTTCGGGTACGCGCAATGAGCAGTTCTTC
>-|TRBV19|TRBJ1-1|-
CASKLGSPKFTEAFF
TGTGCCAGTAAACTGGGGTCACCGAAGTTCACTGAAGCTTTCTTT
>-|TRBV20-1|TRBJ1-5|many
CSARAYREQPQHF
TGCAGTGCTAGAGCGTACAGGGAACAGCCCCAGCATTTT
>TRBD2|TRBV7-8|TRBJ2-7|-
CASSLEEGGTRREQYF
TGTGCCAGCAGCTTAGAAGAGGGAGGGACCCGTCGCGAGCAGTACTTC
>-|TRBV20-1|TRBJ2-2|few
CSARRHFNTGELFF
TGCAGTGCTAGACGCCACTTCAACACCGGGGAGCTGTTTTTT
>-|TRBV18|TRBJ2-1|few
CASSPPERYLYNEQFF
TGTGCCAGCTCACCACCGGAGAGGTATCTATACAATGAGCAGTTCTTC
>-|TRBV4-3|TRBJ2-1|-
CASSQDQGTAYNEQFF
TGCGCCAGCAGCCAAGATCAAGGGACGGCCTACAATGAGCAGTTCTTC
>TRBD2|TRBV20-1|TRBJ2-3|few
CSAIKRGGTDTQYF
TGCAGTGCTATTAAGCGGGGGGGCACAGATACGCAGTATTTT
>-|TRBV29-1|TRBJ1-6|-
CSVGEGNESPLHF
TGCAGCGTTGGGGAGGGGAATGAATCACCCCTCCACTTT
>-|TRBV29-1|TRBJ1-4|many
CSVRRGDRTNEKLFF
TGCAGCGTCCGCAGGGGAGATAGGACTAATGAAAAACTGTTTTTT
>-|TRBV5-1|TRBJ2-7|few
CASSLQGQYEQYF
TGCGCCAGCAGCTTACAGGGTCAGTACGAGCAGTACTTC
>TRBD1|TRBV3-1|TRBJ1-6|few
CASSDRDRGSPLHF
TGTGCCAGCAGCGACCGGGACAGGGGGTCACCCCTCCACTTT
>TRBD1|TRBV18|TRBJ1-5|-
CASSSNPGGNNQPQHF
TGTGCCAGCTCATCAAACCCAGGGGGCAACAATCAGCCCCAGCATTTT
>-|TRBV11-2|TRBJ2-7|-
CASSLQGRFEQYF
TGTGCCAGCAGCTTACAGGGGCGCTTCGAGCAGTACTTC
>-|TRBV5-1|TRBJ1-6|few
CASSGGLGQLTNSPLHF
TGCGCCAGCAGTGGGGGACTAGGACAGCTCACCAATTCACCCCTCCACTTT
>TRBD2|TRBV20-1|TRBJ2-3|-
CSARRAGGFTDTQYF
TGCAGTGCTAGAAGAGCGGGAGGTTTCACAGATACGCAGTATTTT
>TRBD2|TRBV20-1|TRBJ2-5|few
CSARFLGLAEETQYF
TGCAGTGCTAGGTTCCTGGGACTAGCGGAAGAGACCCAGTACTTC
>-|TRBV12-3/TRBV12-4|TRBJ1-1|-
CASSLQEGNTEAFF
TGTGCCAGCAGTTTACAGGAAGGGAACACTGAAGCTTTCTTT
>-|TRBV12-3/TRBV12-4|TRBJ1-5|many
CASSLAGASNQPQHF
TGTGCCAGCAGTTTAGCGGGGGCTAGCAATCAGCCCCAGCATTTT
>-|TRBV5-1|TRBJ2-3|-
CASSLGGATDTQYF
TGCGCCAGCAGCTTGGGCGGGGCCACAGATACGCAGTATTTT
>-|TRBV3-1|TRBJ1-5|-
CASSQRVSQPQHF
TGTGCCAGCAGCCAGAGGGTTTCTCAGCCCCAGCATTTT
>-|TRBV29-1|TRBJ2-5|-
CSLQGGGETQYF
TGCAGCCTTCAGGGGGGGGGAGAGACCCAGTACTTC
>TRBD2|TRBV5-1|TRBJ2-1|-
CASSLSPGRRYNEQFF
TGCGCCAGCAGCTTGTCTCCCGGGAGGAGGTACAATGAGCAGTTCTTC
>-|TRBV6-1|TRBJ1-5|-
CASIRDRSLNQPQHF
TGTGCCAGCATACGGGACCGCAGTCTTAATCAGCCCCAGCATTTT
>-|TRBV24-1|TRBJ1-1|-
CATTRFYTEAFF
TGTGCCACCACCAGGTTTTATACTGAAGCTTTCTTT
>-|TRBV12-3/TRBV12-4|TRBJ2-5|many
CASSFFGGQETQYF
TGTGCCAGCAGTTTTTTCGGGGGACAAGAGACCCAGTACTTC
>-|TRBV5-1|TRBJ2-1|many
CASSLGRHNEQFF
TGCGCCAGCAGCTTGGGACGGCACAATGAGCAGTTCTTC
>TRBD1|TRBV18|TRBJ2-1|few
CASSPPPGGDEQFF
TGTGCCAGCTCACCTCCCCCAGGGGGAGATGAGCAGTTCTTC
>-|TRBV11-2|TRBJ1-1|-
CASSLNRDGGEAFF
TGTGCCAGCAGCTTAAACCGGGACGGAGGAGAAGCTTTCTTT
>-|TRBV2|TRBJ2-7|-
CASSVTGSGYEQYF
TGTGCCAGCAGTGTGACAGGATCAGGTTACGAGCAGTACTTC